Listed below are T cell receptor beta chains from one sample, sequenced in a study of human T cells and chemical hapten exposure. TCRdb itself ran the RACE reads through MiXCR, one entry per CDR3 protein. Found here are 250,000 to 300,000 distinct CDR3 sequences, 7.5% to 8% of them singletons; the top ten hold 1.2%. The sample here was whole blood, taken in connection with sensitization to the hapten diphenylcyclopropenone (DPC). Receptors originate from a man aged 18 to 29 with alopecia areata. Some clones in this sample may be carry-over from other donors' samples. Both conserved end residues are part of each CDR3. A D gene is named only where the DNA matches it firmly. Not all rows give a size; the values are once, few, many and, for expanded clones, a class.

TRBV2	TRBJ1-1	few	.	CASSEPDSEAFF	TGTGCCAGCAGTGAACCTGACTCCGAAGCTTTCTTT
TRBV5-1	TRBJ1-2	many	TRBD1	CASSRDRGEQDYGYTF	TGCGCCAGCAGCCGGGACAGGGGTGAACAGGACTATGGCTACACCTTC
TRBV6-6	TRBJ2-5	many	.	CASSLGAAQETQYF	TGTGCCAGCAGCCTGGGGGCGGCACAAGAGACCCAGTACTTC
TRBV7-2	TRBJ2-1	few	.	CASKPSPSGANEQFF	TGTGCCAGCAAACCGTCTCCGTCAGGGGCAAATGAGCAGTTCTTC
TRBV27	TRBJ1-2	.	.	CASSSYPTAFYGYTF	TGTGCCAGCAGTTCCTATCCGACGGCCTTTTATGGCTACACCTTC
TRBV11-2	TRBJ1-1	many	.	CASSPPGDTEAFF	TGTGCCAGCAGCCCTCCAGGGGACACTGAAGCTTTCTTT
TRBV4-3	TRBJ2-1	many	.	CASSQDLGGNEQFF	TGCGCCAGCAGCCAAGATCTAGGGGGTAATGAGCAGTTCTTC
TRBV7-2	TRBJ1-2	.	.	CASSLEPLYGYTF	TGTGCCAGCAGCCTAGAGCCGTTATATGGCTACACCTTC
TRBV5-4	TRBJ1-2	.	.	CASSKTAEYGYTF	TGTGCCAGCAGCAAGACTGCAGAATATGGCTACACCTTC
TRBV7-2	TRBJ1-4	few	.	CASSRTEKLFF	TGTGCCAGCAGCCGGACTGAAAAACTGTTTTTT
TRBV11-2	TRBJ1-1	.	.	CASSQDRLNTEAFF	TGTGCCAGCAGTCAAGACAGATTGAACACTGAAGCTTTCTTT
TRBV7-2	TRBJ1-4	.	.	CASSSYRESEKLFF	TGTGCCAGCAGCTCCTACAGGGAAAGTGAAAAACTGTTTTTT
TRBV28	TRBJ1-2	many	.	CASSFGPSPTF	TGTGCCAGCAGTTTTGGACCCTCTCCGACCTTC
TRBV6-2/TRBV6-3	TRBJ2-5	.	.	CASQRATETQYF	TGTGCCAGCCAAAGGGCGACGGAGACCCAGTACTTC
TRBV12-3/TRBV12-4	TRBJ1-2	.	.	CASSSPTSLGSYGYTF	TGTGCCAGCAGTAGCCCTACTAGCCTAGGTTCCTATGGCTACACCTTC
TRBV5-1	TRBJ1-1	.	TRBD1	CASSLDGTDIFTEAFF	TGCGCCAGCAGCTTGGACGGGACAGACATATTCACTGAAGCTTTCTTT
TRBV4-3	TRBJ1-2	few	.	CASSQDRGRGGYTF	TGCGCCAGCAGCCAAGATAGAGGGAGAGGGGGCTACACCTTC
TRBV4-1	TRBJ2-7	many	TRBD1	CASSQGTGTYEQYF	TGCGCCAGCAGCCAGGGGACAGGGACCTACGAGCAGTACTTC
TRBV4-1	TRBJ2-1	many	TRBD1	CASRQTGGSYNEQFF	TGCGCCAGCAGGCAGACAGGGGGTAGCTACAATGAGCAGTTCTTC
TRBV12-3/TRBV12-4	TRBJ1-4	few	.	CASTITATNEKLFF	TGTGCCAGCACCATTACTGCAACTAATGAAAAACTGTTTTTT
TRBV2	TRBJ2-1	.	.	CASLEDGNNEQFF	TGTGCCAGCTTGGAAGACGGGAACAATGAGCAGTTCTTC
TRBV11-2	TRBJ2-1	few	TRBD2	CASSSIAGSSYNEQFF	TGTGCCAGCAGCTCTATAGCGGGGTCGTCCTACAATGAGCAGTTCTTC
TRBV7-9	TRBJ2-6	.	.	CASSFTYGAGANVLTF	TGTGCCAGCAGCTTTACTTATGGGGCTGGGGCCAACGTCCTGACTTTC
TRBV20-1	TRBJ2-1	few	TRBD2	CSARSLAGFNEQFF	TGCAGTGCTAGAAGTCTAGCGGGGTTTAATGAGCAGTTCTTC
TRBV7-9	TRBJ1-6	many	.	CASRRDGRTNSPLHF	TGTGCCAGCAGACGAGACGGACGTACTAATTCACCCCTCCACTTT
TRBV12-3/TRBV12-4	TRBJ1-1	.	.	CASSLGWGVEAFF	TGTGCCAGCAGTTTAGGTTGGGGGGTTGAAGCTTTCTTT
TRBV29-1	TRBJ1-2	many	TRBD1	CSVVGTGQESYGYTF	TGCAGCGTTGTCGGGACGGGACAGGAGTCCTATGGCTACACCTTC
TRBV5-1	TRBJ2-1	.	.	CASSLVGEPYNEQFF	TGCGCCAGCAGCTTGGTCGGGGAGCCCTACAATGAGCAGTTCTTC
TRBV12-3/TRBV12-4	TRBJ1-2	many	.	CASSLSGHTF	TGTGCCAGCAGTTTATCCGGACACACCTTC
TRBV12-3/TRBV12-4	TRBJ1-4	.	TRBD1	CASSPGQGANEKLFF	TGTGCCAGCAGTCCAGGACAGGGGGCGAATGAAAAACTGTTTTTT
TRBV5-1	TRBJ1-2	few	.	CASSLVSGAYGYTF	TGCGCCAGCAGCTTGGTGTCGGGGGCGTACGGCTACACCTTC
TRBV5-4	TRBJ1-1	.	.	CASSQRPRQTKAEAFF	TGTGCCAGCAGCCAACGCCCAAGACAGACAAAGGCTGAAGCTTTCTTT
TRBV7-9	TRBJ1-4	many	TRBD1	CASSLVEGAKEKLFF	TGTGCCAGCAGCTTAGTGGAGGGGGCGAAGGAAAAACTGTTTTTT
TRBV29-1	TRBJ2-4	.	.	CSVVTFRQNIQYF	TGCAGCGTTGTTACATTCCGACAAAACATTCAGTACTTC
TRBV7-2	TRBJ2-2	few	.	CASSLVRQGGRELFF	TGTGCCAGCAGCTTAGTTAGACAGGGAGGGAGGGAGCTGTTTTTT
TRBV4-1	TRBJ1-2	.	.	CASSPHRGRLDYGYTF	TGCGCCAGCAGCCCACATCGAGGCAGGCTGGACTATGGCTACACCTTC
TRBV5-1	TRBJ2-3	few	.	CASSLGTASSVTDTQYF	TGCGCCAGCAGCTTGGGGACGGCCTCATCCGTGACAGATACGCAGTATTTT
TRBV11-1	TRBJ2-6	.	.	CASSQRGDHSGANVLTF	TGTGCCAGCAGCCAAAGAGGCGATCACTCTGGGGCCAACGTCCTGACTTTC
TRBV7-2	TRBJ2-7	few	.	CASSFSSSGSSYEQYF	TGTGCCAGCAGCTTCAGCTCTTCAGGGAGCTCCTACGAGCAGTACTTC
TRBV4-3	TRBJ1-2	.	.	CASSQDILGSYGYTF	TGCGCCAGCAGCCAAGATATATTGGGGAGCTATGGCTACACCTTC
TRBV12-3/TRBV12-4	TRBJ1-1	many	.	CASSPGGINTEAFF	TGTGCCAGCAGTCCCGGAGGGATAAACACTGAAGCTTTCTTT
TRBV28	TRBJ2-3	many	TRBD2	CASTAGDTDTQYF	TGTGCCAGCACGGCGGGGGACACAGATACGCAGTATTTT
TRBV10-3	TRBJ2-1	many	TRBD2	CAISGGTYNEQFF	TGTGCCATTAGCGGGGGGACCTACAATGAGCAGTTCTTC
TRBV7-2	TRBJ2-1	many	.	CASSLRQGRNEQFF	TGTGCCAGCAGCTTGCGGCAGGGTCGCAATGAGCAGTTCTTC
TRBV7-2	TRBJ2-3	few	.	CASSLVSGYTDTQYF	TGTGCCAGCAGCTTAGTGTCGGGCTACACAGATACGCAGTATTTT
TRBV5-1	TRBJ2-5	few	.	CASHAGTYQETQYF	TGCGCCAGCCATGCGGGGACATACCAAGAGACCCAGTACTTC